This is a list of T cell receptor beta chains from one sample in a study of cytomegalovirus exposure and HLA in healthy donors. Generated by immunoSEQ multiplex PCR, the TCRdb table keeps only in-frame clones and is missing some. The table shows around 150,000 clones, with roughly 80% occurring only once. The sequenced sample consisted of PBMCs. These receptors were taken from a human donor in good health. CDR3s leave out the opening cysteine and the closing phenylalanine or tryptophan. Size values are once, few and many counts, or a class for expanded clones, and some rows have none.

J: TRBJ2-7
size: few
V: TRBV5-1
CDR3: ASSPVGGPYEQY

J: TRBJ1-1
size: NA
V: TRBV6-5
CDR3: ASREDRVAEAF

J: TRBJ2-1
size: NA
V: TRBV4-1
CDR3: ASSPLADDTRQQF

J: TRBJ2-7
size: NA
V: TRBV5-1
CDR3: ASSMGLRNEQY

J: TRBJ1-1
size: once
V: TRBV7-2
CDR3: ASSLSRGKTEAF

J: TRBJ1-1
size: NA
V: TRBV19
CDR3: ASSMERRNTEAF

J: TRBJ1-1
size: NA
V: TRBV14
CDR3: ASSQGPWEDTEAF

J: TRBJ2-3
size: NA
V: TRBV5-4
CDR3: ASIVRLVHADTQY

J: TRBJ1-4
size: NA
V: TRBV7-9
CDR3: ASSGARADEKLF

J: TRBJ2-4
size: NA
V: TRBV6-1
CDR3: ASSEAFNPGVTKNIQY

J: TRBJ2-1
size: few
V: TRBV11-3
CDR3: ASSLIAGEYNEQF

J: TRBJ1-3
size: NA
V: TRBV6-6
CDR3: ASSYFLTVGGNTIY

J: TRBJ2-7
size: NA
V: TRBV29-1
CDR3: SVRPLAGGPVLSYEQY

J: TRBJ2-7
size: NA
V: TRBV4-1
CDR3: ASSQLPGQGWNEQY

J: TRBJ2-3
size: NA
V: TRBV7-2
CDR3: ASSLTSGGGTDTQY

J: TRBJ2-7
size: NA
V: TRBV7-5
CDR3: ARSPRRGNPIHEQY

J: TRBJ1-1
size: NA
V: TRBV7-2
CDR3: ASSFTRGPF

J: TRBJ2-1
size: once
V: TRBV6-4
CDR3: ASSDGQGNEQF

J: TRBJ1-1
size: NA
V: TRBV5-1
CDR3: ASRDTPGQGNTEAF

J: TRBJ2-2
size: NA
V: TRBV7-2
CDR3: ASSFATGTGELF

J: TRBJ2-2
size: NA
V: TRBV9
CDR3: ASSVAGVTGELF

J: TRBJ1-2
size: NA
V: TRBV7-2
CDR3: ASSSSGTGYGYT

J: TRBJ2-3
size: few
V: TRBV9
CDR3: ASSVRPTQGDTQY

J: TRBJ1-5
size: NA
V: TRBV9
CDR3: ASSAGVNQPQH

J: TRBJ2-2
size: NA
V: TRBV12-2
CDR3: ASVKPTGELF

J: TRBJ1-4
size: few
V: TRBV19
CDR3: ASSGLVGGAEKLF

J: TRBJ1-5
size: NA
V: TRBV6-1
CDR3: ASSAQTGGMSNQPQH

J: TRBJ1-2
size: NA
V: TRBV4-3
CDR3: ASSHAGTGDIGYT

J: TRBJ2-6
size: once
V: TRBV27
CDR3: ASSLPQGGSGANVLT